The rows below give T cell receptor beta chains drawn from one sample of a study of blood T cell repertoires in COVID-19. Using immunoSEQ multiplex PCR, the repertoire was profiled, and TCRdb retains in-frame clones only, with some absent. The sample holds around 50,000 clones, about nine tenths seen once. Material: peripheral blood. Receptor source: a man between 45 and 60 years old with active COVID-19. Both conserved end residues are part of each CDR3. Fields, in order: V gene, D gene, J gene, clone size, CDR3 protein, CDR3 DNA. The D gene is left open where the match is weak. A clone size is listed for some rows: how often the clone was seen (once, few, many), or a class if it is expanded.

>TRBV6-5|TRBD1|TRBJ2-5|-
CASSRTGTGGETQYF
TGTGCCAGCAGCCGAACCGGGACAGGGGGCGAGACCCAGTACTTC
>TRBV27|-|TRBJ1-2|-
CASSLQYREFFYGYTF
TGTGCCAGCAGTTTACAGTACAGGGAGTTTTTCTATGGCTACACCTTC
>TRBV5-4|TRBD2|TRBJ2-7|-
CASSLGRELSYEQYF
TGTGCCAGCAGCTTGGGGCGGGAGCTCTCCTACGAGCAGTACTTC
>TRBV20-1|-|TRBJ2-1|-
CSAPLRNEQFF
TGCAGTGCCCCCCTCCGTAATGAGCAGTTCTTC
>TRBV14|-|TRBJ2-1|-
CASSQELAWNEQFF
TGTGCCAGCAGCCAAGAGCTAGCGTGGAATGAGCAGTTCTTC
>TRBV28|TRBD1|TRBJ1-5|-
CASRLGTGTQHF
TGTGCCAGCAGACTTGGGACAGGGACCCAGCATTTT
>TRBV30|-|TRBJ2-5|-
CAWSPPGFGGETQYF
TGTGCCTGGAGTCCCCCCGGGTTTGGTGGGGAGACCCAGTACTTC
>TRBV5-1|-|TRBJ1-2|-
CASSLAGVGDGYTF
TGCGCCAGCAGCTTGGCAGGGGTGGGTGATGGCTACACCTTC
>TRBV3-1/TRBV3-2|-|TRBJ2-1|-
CASSQGRWTEDYNEQFF
TGTGCCAGCAGCCAAGGCCGATGGACAGAAGACTACAATGAGCAGTTCTTC
>TRBV5-1|TRBD1|TRBJ2-2|-
CASSTTGGADTGELFF
TGCGCCAGCAGCACGACAGGGGGCGCGGACACCGGGGAGCTGTTTTTT
>TRBV24-1|TRBD1|TRBJ1-2|-
CATSDLPTGNYGYTF
TGTGCCACCAGTGACCTCCCGACAGGGAACTATGGCTACACCTTC
>TRBV9|TRBD2|TRBJ2-3|-
CASSSRLAGGPSTDTQYF
TGTGCCAGCAGCTCCCGACTAGCGGGGGGCCCTAGCACAGATACGCAGTATTTT
>TRBV6-1|TRBD2|TRBJ2-3|-
CASRELAGGFQRTQYF
TGTGCCAGCAGGGAACTAGCGGGGGGCTTCCAGAGGACGCAGTATTTT
>TRBV11-3|-|TRBJ1-6|-
CASSLFRVYDNSPLHF
TGTGCCAGCAGCTTATTCCGCGTGTATGATAATTCACCCCTCCACTTT
>TRBV10-3|TRBD2|TRBJ2-1|-
CAISESVSGARDGGQFF
TGTGCCATCAGTGAGTCGGTTAGCGGGGCCCGGGATGGGGGGCAGTTCTTC
>TRBV9|-|TRBJ2-3|-
CASSKTDTLGADTQYF
TGTGCCAGCAGCAAGACGGACACCCTTGGCGCAGATACGCAGTATTTT
>TRBV18|TRBD2|TRBJ2-3|-
CASSPTSGTDTQYF
TGTGCCAGCTCACCGACTAGCGGCACAGATACGCAGTATTTT
>TRBV9|-|TRBJ2-2|large
CASSVASTGELFF
TGTGCCAGCAGCGTAGCTAGCACCGGGGAGCTGTTTTTT